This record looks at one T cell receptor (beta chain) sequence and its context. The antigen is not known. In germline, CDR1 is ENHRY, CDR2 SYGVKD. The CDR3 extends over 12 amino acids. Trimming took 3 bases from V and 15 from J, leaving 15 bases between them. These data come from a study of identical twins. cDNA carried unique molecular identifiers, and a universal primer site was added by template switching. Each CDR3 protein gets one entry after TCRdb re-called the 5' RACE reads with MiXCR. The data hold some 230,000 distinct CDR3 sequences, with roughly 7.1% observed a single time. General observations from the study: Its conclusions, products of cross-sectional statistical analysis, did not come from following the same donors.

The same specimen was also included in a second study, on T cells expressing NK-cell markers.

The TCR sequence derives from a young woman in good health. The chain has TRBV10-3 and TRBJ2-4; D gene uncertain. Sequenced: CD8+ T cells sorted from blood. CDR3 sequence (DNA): TGTGCCATCAGTGAACCCCCGGGCCCCTCGTACTTC. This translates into CAISEPPGPSYF.